This TCR beta chain was sequenced for a study of molecular identifiers for immune sequencing clone quantification. TCR libraries were built in bulk with a published protocol and specific TCR primers. In TCRdb, the PCR reads were re-called with MiXCR into one record per CDR3 protein. This repertoire shows approximately 54,000 distinct CDR3 sequences, 20% to 25% found once; its top ten account for around 2%. This clonotype showed up many times. Libraries for naive CD8 T cells, which were made from 20,000 to 1,000,000 sorted cells, drew on 10%, 30% or 50% of the RNA. Naive CD8 T cells were picked out by sorting for CD8+CD4-CCR7+CD45RA+. CDR1 and CDR2 (germline): MNHEY, SVGEGT. The ends were cut back, 1 base at V and 9 bases at J, with 7 bases in the middle. The CDR3 length is 12 residues.

The genes are TRBV6-2 or TRBV6-3 and TRBJ2-1; no definite D call. The TCR originated in a human donor in good health. Some libraries in this study had Jurkat cell RNA spiked in. The material sequenced was naive CD8+ T cells from blood, with Jurkat cell RNA spiked in. Subset described: FACS-sorted CD8+CD4-CCR7+CD45RA+ naive T cells. CDR3 sequence reads: CASSYWLGEQFF. CDR3 nucleotides: TGTGCCAGCAGTTACTGGCTCGGTGAGCAGTTCTTC.